This entry lists 21 T cell receptor beta chains sequenced from one sample in a study of long-term antiretroviral therapy in people with HIV. Samples were assayed with immunoSEQ v3.0 at survey level. The protocol was immunoSEQ multiplex PCR, while the TCRdb copy is restricted to in-frame clones and leaves out a portion. The sample has approximately 29,000 clones; 75% to 95% are singletons. The specimen comprised unsorted PBMCs, sampled approximately 5.1 years after starting antiretroviral therapy. These receptors originate from a woman between 35 and 50 years old with HIV.

The chain joins TRBV30 to TRBJ2-1; 13 bases map to TRBD2. Germline loops: CDR1 GTSNPN, CDR2 SVGIG (reference sequence). The junction had 10 bases not matched to a gene; V was cut back by 1 base and J by 4 bases. This CDR3 spans 18 amino acids. CDR3 amino acids: CAWSARPTSGRWYNEQFF. The CDR3 nucleotides are TGTGCCTGGAGTGCCCGCCCGACTAGCGGGAGGTGGTACAATGAGCAGTTCTTC.

This clone was seen a single time. The V and J genes are TRBV6-6 and TRBJ1-5, with a tentative D call TRBD1 (5 bases). V was trimmed by 0 bases and J by 5 bases, leaving 14 bases between them. The CDR3 runs to 16 residues. Germline CDR1 MNHNY, CDR2 SVGAGI (reference sequence). The CDR3 loop is CASSYSGEFVDQPQHF. The CDR3 coding sequence is TGTGCCAGCAGTTACTCGGGGGAATTTGTGGATCAGCCCCAGCATTTT.

The rearrangement links TRBV6-6 to TRBJ2-6; either TRBD1 or TRBD2 may fit D (6 bases each). This CDR3 spans 16 amino acids. Germline V lookup: CDR1 MNHNY, CDR2 SVGAGI (reference sequence). V lost 2 bases to trimming and J lost 3 bases, with 11 bases between them. Written as DNA, the CDR3 is TGTGCCAGCAGTTACGCGGGGACATTTGGGGCCAACGTCCTGACTTTC. Protein product: CASSYAGTFGANVLTF.

The genes are TRBV5-4 and TRBJ2-7; TRBD2 matches at 8 bases. From germline, CDR1 is SGHNT and CDR2 YYREEE (reference sequence). The CDR3 spans 14 residues. V was clipped by 2 bases and J by 6 bases; unmatched bases: 7. The DNA for the CDR3 is TGTGCCAGCAGCTTTCTGAGCGGGAGCGCCGAGCAGTACTTC. This codes for CASSFLSGSAEQYF.

This chain's CDR3 is CAWSEGAWAEAFF. The CDR3 region has the DNA TGTGCCTGGAGTGAAGGTGCTTGGGCTGAAGCTTTCTTT. The chain recombines TRBV30 with TRBJ1-1; D call uncertain. The CDR3 is made up of 13 amino acids. V lost 1 base and J lost 6, with 12 bases in between. Germline values: CDR1 GTSNPN, CDR2 SVGIG (reference sequence).

V is TRBV14 and J is TRBJ2-5, with D perhaps TRBD1 or TRBD2 (5 bases each). The V gene's germline CDR1 is SGHDN and CDR2 FVKESK. Trimming took 4 bases from V and 5 from J, leaving 14 bases between them. This CDR3 comprises 14 residues. As DNA, the CDR3 is TGTGCCAGCAGCCCTCACAGGTCGGGGGAGACCCAGTACTTC. Translating it yields CASSPHRSGETQYF.

The chain carries TRBV10-3 and TRBJ1-2; D remains ambiguous. The CDR3 totals 13 residues. Trimming removed 4 bases at V and 6 bases at J, with 12 bases between. Germline V gives CDR1 ENHRY, CDR2 SYGVKD. CDR3 bases: TGTGCCATCAGTGGGGAGCTCGTAAATGGCTACACCTTC. It is translated as CAISGELVNGYTF.

The chain links TRBV7-9 to TRBJ2-7; the D gene is possibly TRBD2 (5 bases). The V and J ends lost 6 bases and 6 bases respectively, with 24 bases between them. The germline V gene encodes CDR1 SEHNR and CDR2 FQNEAQ (reference sequence). This CDR3 has 16 residues. The CDR3 loop is CASSPSSGGHGIEQYF. CDR3 DNA sequence: TGTGCCAGCAGTCCCAGTTCTGGAGGCCACGGAATCGAGCAGTACTTC. Drawing the rest from reference TRBV7-9 and TRBJ2-7, the complete variable domain is DTGVSQNPRHKITKRGQNVTFRCDPISEHNRLYWYRQTLGQGPEFLTYFQNEAQLEKSRLLSDRFSAERPKGSFSTLEIQRTEQGDSAMYLCASSPSSGGHGIEQYFGPGTRLTVT.

This chain joins TRBV5-6 and TRBJ1-2, with TRBD1 matching 10 bases. V gave up 4 bases and J gave up 0 bases; unmatched junction bases: 6. The germline CDR1 and CDR2 sequences are SGHDT and YYEEEE. This CDR3 is built from 16 residues. CDR3 residues: CASSAGTGVSNYGYTF. The CDR3 DNA follows: TGTGCCAGCAGCGCCGGGACAGGGGTTTCTAACTATGGCTACACCTTC.

This clone appeared a single time. The chain employs TRBV27 and TRBJ2-7; tentative D call: TRBD1 (6 bases). The CDR3 runs to 15 residues. CDR1 is MNHEY, CDR2 SMNVEV, per germline (reference sequence). V lost 4 bases and J lost 1, with 14 bases in between. The CDR3 DNA is TGTGCCAGCAGTTCGATCAGGGGCGTTTCCTACGAGCAGTACTTC. Protein product: CASSSIRGVSYEQYF.

This chain uses TRBV15 with TRBJ1-1, with D hard to call. Deletions cut 5 bases from V and 0 bases from J, with 7 bases between. Germline values: CDR1 LNHNV, CDR2 YYDKDF (reference sequence). This CDR3 has 13 amino acids. CDR3 protein: CATSPQVNTEAFF. CDR3 DNA sequence: TGTGCCACCAGCCCCCAGGTGAACACTGAAGCTTTCTTT.

This chain uses TRBV5-1 with TRBJ2-1; 8 positions agree with TRBD2. Looked up from germline, CDR1 is SGHRS and CDR2 is YFSETQ. V lost 4 bases, J lost 9 bases, and 12 bases stayed unmatched. The CDR3 has 15 amino acids. CDR3: CASSETGLEAGEQFF. CDR3 bases: TGCGCCAGCAGCGAGACGGGACTAGAGGCCGGTGAGCAGTTCTTC.

The chain links TRBV29-1 to TRBJ2-5; possible D gene TRBD1, 6 bases. Germline V gives CDR1 SQVTM, CDR2 ANQGSEA. The V gene lost 5 bases and the J gene lost 1 base, with 11 bases spanning the gap. This CDR3 has 13 residues. The CDR3 coding sequence is TGCAGCGTTTCTGACAGGCTCCAAGAGACCCAGTACTTC. Translation gives CSVSDRLQETQYF. Full variable domain (outside the CDR3, taken from reference TRBV29-1 and TRBJ2-5): SAVISQKPSRDICQRGTSLTIQCQVDSQVTMMFWYRQQPGQSLTLIATANQGSEATYESGFVIDKFPISRPNLTFSTLTVSNMSPEDSSIYLCSVSDRLQETQYFGPGTRLLVL.

V is TRBV6-5 and J is TRBJ1-2; the D is unclear. Trimming removed 2 bases from V and 4 bases from J, with 8 bases in between. The germline V gene has CDR1 MNHEY and CDR2 SVGAGI. The CDR3 consists of 13 residues. The CDR3: CASSYAVGYGYTF. The CDR3 coding sequence is TGTGCCAGCAGTTACGCGGTCGGCTATGGCTACACCTTC.

This chain uses TRBV7-2 with TRBJ2-5, with 9 bases identical to TRBD2. V lost 1 base, J lost 2 bases, and 8 bases stayed unmatched. The CDR3 sequence is 17 residues long. The germline V gene has CDR1 SGHTA and CDR2 FQGNSA. The CDR3 DNA is TGTGCCAGCAGCTTAGGTTTAGAGCGGGGGGAACAAGAGACCCAGTACTTC. This sequence encodes CASSLGLERGEQETQYF.

V usage is TRBV18 and J usage is TRBJ2-5; D unclear. CDR1 and CDR2 (germline): KGHSH, LQKENI. The CDR3 totals 13 residues. V was trimmed by 0 bases and J by 5 bases, leaving 7 bases between them. The CDR3 sequence: CASSPPSVETQYF. The CDR3 DNA sequence: TGTGCCAGCTCACCACCAAGCGTTGAGACCCAGTACTTC.

V is TRBV6-1 and J is TRBJ1-1; no definite D call. The CDR3 totals 12 residues. In germline, CDR1 is MNHNS, CDR2 SASEGT. The V and J ends lost 11 bases and 1 base respectively, with 11 bases between them. The CDR3 protein is CASLGGNTEAFF. Written as DNA, the CDR3 is TGTGCCTCGCTTGGAGGGAACACTGAAGCTTTCTTT.

CDR3 loop: CASSPPASGGKDTQYF. The DNA of the CDR3 is TGTGCCAGCTCACCACCGGCTAGCGGGGGGAAAGATACGCAGTATTTT. The chain links TRBV18 to TRBJ2-3; 11 bases align to TRBD2. The V and J ends lost 0 bases and 5 bases, in that order; junction bases with no gene match: 4. Germline assignment: CDR1 KGHSH and CDR2 LQKENI. The length of the CDR3 is 16 residues.

The chain recombines TRBV12-5 with TRBJ2-7, with a weak D call TRBD2 (6 bases). The CDR3 totals 13 residues. Trimming removed 5 bases at V and 9 bases at J, with 17 bases between. CDR1 LGHNT and CDR2 FRNRAP come from the germline V gene. The chain's CDR3 is CASGLRLELGQYF. The CDR3 DNA is TGTGCTAGTGGTCTCAGACTAGAGCTGGGGCAGTACTTC. The full variable domain, its missing parts supplied by reference TRBV12-5 and TRBJ2-7, is DARVTQTPRHKVTEMGQEVTMRCQPILGHNTVFWYRQTMMQGLELLAYFRNRAPLDDSGMPKDRFSAEMPDATLATLKIQPSEPRDSAVYFCASGLRLELGQYFGPGTRLTVT.

The chain employs TRBV7-9 and TRBJ2-6; 7 bases agree with TRBD1. Germline CDR1 reads SEHNR; CDR2 reads FQNEAQ (reference sequence). This CDR3 region has 15 residues. V trimming: 5 bases; J trimming: 2 bases; junction bases outside the gene matches: 3. CDR3 in DNA: TGTGCCAGCAGCCCACAGGGGACTGGGGCCAACGTCCTGACTTTC. Translated: CASSPQGTGANVLTF.

The sample holds a few counts of this clone. V and J are TRBV10-3 and TRBJ2-7; no clear D. V lost 3 bases to trimming and J lost 1 base, with 10 bases between them. The germline V gene encodes CDR1 ENHRY and CDR2 SYGVKD. The CDR3 totals 14 residues. CDR3 sequence: CAISDLRGSYEQYF. The CDR3 DNA reads TGTGCCATCAGTGATCTCCGAGGATCCTACGAGCAGTACTTC.